The 22 T cell receptor beta chains below come from one sample, sequenced in a study of T cells in Graves' hyperthyroidism and ophthalmopathy. RNA transcripts yielded amplified TCR beta CDR3 regions. During a first-round RT-PCR of the TCR CDR3, the HTBI primer set was used. Using its own MiXCR run on the multiplex PCR reads, TCRdb lists one record per CDR3 protein. This sample carries over 300,000 distinct CDR3 sequences, about 14% of them seen once, and the ten largest clones take roughly 9.6%. The sequenced sample consisted of blood. These receptors originate from a woman aged 60 to 75 with Graves' hyperthyroidism.

The sample holds a few counts of this clonotype. This may be a read error, as it is one base from a much larger clone. The chain recombines TRBV5-1 with TRBJ1-2; tentative D call: TRBD1 (6 bases). The germline gives CDR1 SGHRS, CDR2 YFSETQ. The CDR3 has 13 residues. CDR3 nucleotide sequence: TGCGTCAGCAGCTCAGGCAGGGGCTATGGCTACACCTTC. This gives the protein CVSSSGRGYGYTF.

This clonotype was counted many times. This chain links TRBV30 with TRBJ2-7; no firm D call. Trimming stripped 7 bases from V and 1 base from J, with 14 bases between. Germline V gene data show CDR1 as GTSNPN and CDR2 as SVGIG (reference sequence). The CDR3 has 13 amino acids. The CDR3 nucleotides are TGTGCCTTCATGGGGATGCAGTCCTACGAGCAGTACTTC. As protein: CAFMGMQSYEQYF.

This clonotype was found many times. The chain links TRBV5-1 to TRBJ1-2, with unresolved D. This CDR3 is built from 14 residues. Trimming took off 4 bases at V and 8 bases at J, with 18 bases between the two ends. Germline-derived CDR1 and CDR2 are SGHRS and YFSETQ. As DNA, the CDR3 is TGCGCCAGCAGCGCCGAGTTCGCAGCTCCGGGCTACACCTTC. It encodes CASSAEFAAPGYTF.

This clonotype was found a few times. The gene calls are TRBV29-1 and TRBJ2-5; 8 bases align to TRBD1. The V and J ends lost 7 bases and 5 bases, in that order; junction bases with no gene match: 9. CDR3 length: 13 residues. Germline values: CDR1 SQVTM, CDR2 ANQGSEA. This chain's CDR3 is CSGQGRPPETQYF. CDR3 bases: TGCAGCGGACAGGGGAGGCCCCCCGAGACCCAGTACTTC.

At least ten counts were recorded for this clonotype. The V call is TRBV28, the J call TRBJ2-7; 8 nucleotides match TRBD2. The trim removed 3 bases at V and 1 base at J, leaving 8 bases unmatched. Germline CDR1 MDHEN, CDR2 SYDVKM. The CDR3 is made up of 16 amino acids. In DNA, the CDR3 is TGTGCCAGCAGTTTCTCACTAGCGGTGTTGTCCTACGAGCAGTACTTC. This codes for CASSFSLAVLSYEQYF.

V gene TRBV6-6 combines with J gene TRBJ1-6; TRBD1 matches at 7 bases. The CDR3 sequence is 17 residues long. Per the germline V gene, CDR1 is MNHNY and CDR2 is SVGAGI (reference sequence). J lost 0 bases, V lost 0 bases, and 2 bases had no gene match. CDR3 loop: CASSYSPGGSYNSPLHF. The CDR3 region has the DNA TGTGCCAGCAGTTACTCCCCAGGGGGCTCCTATAATTCACCCCTCCACTTT.

A few counts support this clonotype. This chain's CDR3 is CATSDPGLAGVGDEQFF. The DNA for the CDR3 is TGTGCCACCAGTGATCCCGGACTAGCGGGAGTGGGGGATGAGCAGTTCTTC. This chain uses TRBV24-1 with TRBJ2-1; 13 nucleotides match TRBD2. Germline V gene data show CDR1 as KGHDR and CDR2 as SFDVKD. This CDR3 is built from 17 residues. V lost 3 bases to trimming and J lost 8 bases; unmatched junction nucleotides: 9.

This clonotype occurred many times. This sequence joins TRBV3-1 and TRBJ2-7; D is possibly TRBD1 or TRBD2 (6 bases each). The germline gives CDR1 LGHDT, CDR2 YNNKEL (reference sequence). V gave up 0 bases and J gave up 4 bases, with 10 bases separating them. There are 14 residues in the CDR3. In nucleotides, the CDR3 is TGTGCCAGCAGCCAAGAGCCGGGGGCTTACGAGCAGTACTTC. It is translated as CASSQEPGAYEQYF.

This clonotype turned up a few times. The chain employs TRBV20-1 and TRBJ2-7, with 9 nucleotides matching TRBD1. Looked up from germline, CDR1 is DFQATT and CDR2 is SNEGSKA (reference sequence). CDR3 length equals 16 residues. With V trimmed by 2 bases and J by 4 bases, 12 bases remained unmatched. For the CDR3, the DNA is TGCAGTGCTAGACCTCGGGACAGGGCATCGGGGTACGAGCAGTACTTC. Translated, it gives CSARPRDRASGYEQYF.

The chain employs TRBV6-1 and TRBJ2-5; D is perhaps TRBD2 (5 bases). The CDR3 extends over 16 amino acids. V was pared by 6 bases and J by 2 bases, with 19 bases between. CDR1 is MNHNS and CDR2 is SASEGT in the germline V gene. CDR3 amino acids: CASRSDYTRMQETQYF. The CDR3, as DNA: TGTGCCAGCAGATCCGACTACACTAGAATGCAAGAGACCCAGTACTTC.

The sample holds many counts of this clonotype. The V call is TRBV6-5, the J call TRBJ1-1; the D gene is possibly TRBD1 (5 bases). The V gene lost 0 bases and the J gene lost 5 bases, with 13 bases spanning the gap. Germline V CDR1 and CDR2: MNHEY, SVGAGI. This CDR3 is 15 amino acids long. The CDR3 is CASSYSNLGGTEAFF. In DNA form, the CDR3 reads TGTGCCAGCAGTTACTCGAATCTGGGGGGAACTGAAGCTTTCTTT.

Concerning this clonotype: A much larger clone differs by one base, so this may be a read error. The V gene is TRBV20-1, the J gene TRBJ1-5, with D possibly being TRBD1 (5 bases). The CDR3 loop spans 14 amino acids. Germline V CDR1 and CDR2: DFQATT, SNEGSKA (reference sequence). V shed 3 bases and J shed 3 bases, with 12 bases lying between them. The CDR3 nucleotides read TGCAGTGCTAGTTCGGGGGATGACAATCAGCCCCAGCATTTT. Translated, it gives CSASSGDDNQPQHF.

In this sample, this clonotype turned up many times. The J gene is TRBJ1-5, the V gene TRBV5-5, with D maybe TRBD1 (5 bases). The CDR3 has 15 residues. The germline CDR1 and CDR2 sequences are SGHKS and YYEKEE (reference sequence). Trimming pared 0 bases from V and 5 bases from J, leaving 12 bases between. The CDR3 region is CASSLGTREDQPQHF. The CDR3 DNA reads TGTGCCAGCAGCTTGGGGACAAGGGAGGATCAGCCCCAGCATTTT.

This sequence joins TRBV6-6 and TRBJ2-7, with TRBD2 matching over 14 bases. Germline loops: CDR1 MNHNY, CDR2 SVGAGI (reference sequence). With 2 bases clipped from V and 6 bases from J, the junction kept 3 bases outside the gene matches. The CDR3 consists of 15 residues. The CDR3 nucleotides are TGTGCCAGCAGTTACGGGACTAGCGGGAGAAGCGAGCAGTACTTC. Its protein is CASSYGTSGRSEQYF.

The J gene is TRBJ2-7, the V gene TRBV7-8; 8 positions agree with TRBD2. V was clipped by 6 bases and J by 6 bases; unmatched bases: 16. Germline CDR1 reads SGHVS; CDR2 reads FQNEAQ. The CDR3 has 16 residues. CDR3 residues: CASRPPGLREVGEQYF. CDR3 in DNA: TGTGCCAGCAGGCCCCCCGGGTTGCGGGAGGTTGGCGAGCAGTACTTC.

In this sample, this clonotype turned up a few times. V is TRBV12-3 or TRBV12-4 and J is TRBJ1-2; the match to TRBD1 covers 12 bases. CDR3 length equals 16 residues. J lost 4 bases, V lost 6 bases, and 9 bases had no gene match. CDR3 DNA sequence: TGTGCCAGCAGCACCGGGACAGGGGGCTACGGCTATGGCTACACCTTC. It encodes CASSTGTGGYGYGYTF.

This clonotype was observed once. V is TRBV20-1 and J is TRBJ2-7; D possibly matches TRBD1 or TRBD2 (5 bases each). Trimming took off 3 bases at V and 4 bases at J, with 13 bases between the two ends. The CDR3 is 13 amino acids. CDR1 is DFQATT and CDR2 is SNEGSKA in the germline V gene (reference sequence). CDR3: CSASGAQLYEQYF. CDR3 bases: TGCAGTGCTAGCGGGGCCCAGCTATACGAGCAGTACTTC.

This clonotype was detected many times. The rearrangement uses TRBV11-3 and TRBJ2-1, with TRBD2 as a possible D gene (7 bases). The CDR3 spans 18 residues. Germline CDR1 reads SGHNT; CDR2 reads YENEEA. The V gene lost 3 bases and the J gene lost 6 bases, with 24 bases spanning the gap. Here the CDR3 DNA reads TGTGCCAGCAGCTTGGGGGGGGGCGGGAGCTCCTTACGCAATGAGCAGTTCTTC. This translates into CASSLGGGGSSLRNEQFF.

This clonotype was found a few times. The chain combines TRBV5-1 with TRBJ2-3, with 11 positions matching TRBD1. The germline V gene has CDR1 SGHRS and CDR2 YFSETQ. Germline trimming cut 4 bases from V and 4 bases from J; bases unmatched to any gene: 17. CDR3 size: 19 residues. The CDR3: CASSLWDRGYLRVPDTQYF. CDR3 nucleotide sequence: TGCGCCAGCAGCCTATGGGACAGGGGGTACCTACGGGTCCCAGATACGCAGTATTTT.

This clonotype was seen a handful of times. The rearrangement links TRBV4-1 to TRBJ2-1, with 8 bases fitting TRBD2. Trimming removed 1 base from V and 2 bases from J; junction bases left unmatched: 4. Per the germline V gene, CDR1 is MGHRA and CDR2 is YSYEKL. The CDR3 is 16 residues long. DNA of the CDR3: TGCGCCAGCAGCCAAGCGGGACTAGACACCTACAATGAGCAGTTCTTC. Amino acid sequence: CASSQAGLDTYNEQFF.

At least ten counts were recorded for this clonotype. V and J are TRBV20-1 and TRBJ2-5; D may correspond to TRBD1 or TRBD2 (5 bases each). Between the trimmed V and J ends, which lost 3 bases and 6 bases, there was a span of 11 bases. The CDR3 has 12 amino acids. CDR1 DFQATT and CDR2 SNEGSKA come from the germline V gene (reference sequence). This chain's CDR3 is CSASRGPQTQYF. The CDR3 DNA sequence: TGCAGTGCTAGCCGGGGCCCGCAGACCCAGTACTTC.

This clonotype was counted many times. This chain uses TRBV30 with TRBJ1-2; D is perhaps TRBD1 (5 bases). The CDR3 has 12 residues. V lost 2 bases and J lost 5, with 9 bases in between. The germline V gene has CDR1 GTSNPN and CDR2 SVGIG (reference sequence). The CDR3, as DNA: TGTGCCTGGAGTACGGGGGGTTATGGCTACACCTTC. Translating gives CAWSTGGYGYTF.